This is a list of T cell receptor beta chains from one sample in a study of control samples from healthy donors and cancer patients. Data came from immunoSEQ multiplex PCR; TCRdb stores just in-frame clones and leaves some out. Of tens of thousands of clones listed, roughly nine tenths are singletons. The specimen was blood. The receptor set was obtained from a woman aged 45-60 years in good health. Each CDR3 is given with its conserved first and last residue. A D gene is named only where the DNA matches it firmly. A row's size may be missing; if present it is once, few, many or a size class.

CDR3aa: CASGGLNSPLHF; CDR3nt: TGTGCCAGCGGCGGACTTAATTCACCCCTCCACTTT; v_gene: TRBV3-1/TRBV3-2; d_gene: NA; abundance: NA; j_gene: TRBJ1-6
CDR3aa: CASSQNVYTVGHNSPLHF; CDR3nt: TGTGCCAGCAGCCAAAATGTCTATACAGTCGGTCATAATTCACCCCTCCACTTT; v_gene: TRBV27; d_gene: NA; abundance: NA; j_gene: TRBJ1-6
CDR3aa: CASSLSWGYGDTQYF; CDR3nt: TGTGCCAGCAGCTTGTCCTGGGGGTATGGAGATACGCAGTATTTT; v_gene: TRBV5-5; d_gene: NA; abundance: NA; j_gene: TRBJ2-3
CDR3aa: CASSRSWDTEAFF; CDR3nt: TGTGCCAGCAGCCGTAGCTGGGACACTGAAGCTTTCTTT; v_gene: TRBV9; d_gene: NA; abundance: NA; j_gene: TRBJ1-1
CDR3aa: CASSLGDRRNTEAFF; CDR3nt: TGTGCCAGCAGCTTAGGAGACAGAAGAAACACTGAAGCTTTCTTT; v_gene: TRBV7-2; d_gene: NA; abundance: NA; j_gene: TRBJ1-1
CDR3aa: CASRDRGSNQPQHF; CDR3nt: TGTGCCAGTAGGGACAGGGGGAGCAATCAGCCCCAGCATTTT; v_gene: TRBV19; d_gene: TRBD1; abundance: NA; j_gene: TRBJ1-5
CDR3aa: CASSQIPETEAFF; CDR3nt: TGTGCCAGCAGCCAAATCCCGGAGACTGAAGCTTTCTTT; v_gene: TRBV3-1/TRBV3-2; d_gene: NA; abundance: once; j_gene: TRBJ1-1
CDR3aa: CASSLLVSGDGYTF; CDR3nt: TGTGCCAGCAGTTTATTGGTTTCAGGGGATGGCTACACCTTC; v_gene: TRBV28; d_gene: NA; abundance: NA; j_gene: TRBJ1-2
CDR3aa: CASSLEMGSQETQYF; CDR3nt: TGCGCCAGCAGCTTGGAAATGGGTTCTCAGGAGACCCAGTACTTC; v_gene: TRBV5-1; d_gene: NA; abundance: NA; j_gene: TRBJ2-5
CDR3aa: CSVGQGSGSYTF; CDR3nt: TGCAGCGTGGGACAGGGAAGCGGTAGCTACACCTTC; v_gene: TRBV29-1; d_gene: TRBD1; abundance: NA; j_gene: TRBJ1-2
CDR3aa: CASSYSTGGRETQYF; CDR3nt: TGTGCCAGCAGTTACTCGACAGGGGGCAGGGAGACCCAGTACTTC; v_gene: TRBV6-5; d_gene: TRBD1; abundance: NA; j_gene: TRBJ2-5
CDR3aa: CASSPKRANTIYF; CDR3nt: TGTGCCAGCAGCCCCAAGCGGGCAAACACCATATATTTT; v_gene: TRBV13; d_gene: NA; abundance: once; j_gene: TRBJ1-3
CDR3aa: CASSPDLFEQYF; CDR3nt: TGTGCCAGCAGTCCCGACTTGTTCGAGCAGTACTTC; v_gene: TRBV6-2/TRBV6-3; d_gene: NA; abundance: NA; j_gene: TRBJ2-7
CDR3aa: CASGGQVNQPQHF; CDR3nt: TGTGCCAGCGGAGGACAGGTCAATCAGCCCCAGCATTTT; v_gene: TRBV2; d_gene: TRBD1; abundance: once; j_gene: TRBJ1-5
CDR3aa: CASSQVWQGTYEQYF; CDR3nt: TGTGCCAGCAGCCAAGTCTGGCAGGGGACCTACGAGCAGTACTTC; v_gene: TRBV4-2; d_gene: NA; abundance: NA; j_gene: TRBJ2-7
CDR3aa: CASSQEGEEGEQYF; CDR3nt: TGCGCCAGCAGCCAAGAAGGGGAGGAGGGCGAGCAGTACTTC; v_gene: TRBV4-3; d_gene: NA; abundance: once; j_gene: TRBJ2-7
CDR3aa: CASSFRGQGPLHF; CDR3nt: TGTGCCAGCAGCTTTCGAGGTCAGGGGCCCCTCCACTTT; v_gene: TRBV5-4; d_gene: NA; abundance: few; j_gene: TRBJ1-6
CDR3aa: CASSLALKSQYF; CDR3nt: TGTGCCAGCAGCTTGGCCCTCAAGTCGCAGTATTTT; v_gene: TRBV5-6; d_gene: NA; abundance: NA; j_gene: TRBJ2-3
CDR3aa: CASSPAASGELFF; CDR3nt: TGTGCCAGCTCACCGGCAGCTTCCGGGGAGCTGTTTTTT; v_gene: TRBV18; d_gene: NA; abundance: NA; j_gene: TRBJ2-2
CDR3aa: CASSESPWLSYEQYF; CDR3nt: TGTGCCAGCAGTGAATCCCCCTGGCTATCCTACGAGCAGTACTTC; v_gene: TRBV25-1; d_gene: NA; abundance: NA; j_gene: TRBJ2-7
CDR3aa: CASSPSGRAGEQYF; CDR3nt: TGCGCCAGCAGCCCGAGCGGGAGGGCCGGCGAGCAGTACTTC; v_gene: TRBV5-1; d_gene: TRBD2; abundance: NA; j_gene: TRBJ2-7
CDR3aa: CASSRYRGDTIYF; CDR3nt: TGTGCCAGCAGCCGTTACAGGGGTGACACCATATATTTT; v_gene: TRBV12-3/TRBV12-4; d_gene: TRBD1; abundance: NA; j_gene: TRBJ1-3
CDR3aa: CASSPYYTGELFF; CDR3nt: TGTGCCAGCAGCCCATACTACACCGGGGAGCTGTTTTTT; v_gene: TRBV7-3; d_gene: NA; abundance: NA; j_gene: TRBJ2-2
CDR3aa: CASSLPDGYNSPLHF; CDR3nt: TGTGCCAGCAGCCTCCCGGACGGCTATAATTCACCCCTCCACTTT; v_gene: TRBV5-6; d_gene: NA; abundance: NA; j_gene: TRBJ1-6
CDR3aa: CASSSLVNQPQHF; CDR3nt: TGTGCCAGCAGCTCATTAGTAAATCAGCCCCAGCATTTT; v_gene: TRBV7-8; d_gene: NA; abundance: NA; j_gene: TRBJ1-5
CDR3aa: CASTADTVRGNEQFF; CDR3nt: TGTGCCAGTACCGCAGATACTGTACGGGGAAATGAGCAGTTCTTC; v_gene: TRBV19; d_gene: NA; abundance: NA; j_gene: TRBJ2-1
CDR3aa: CASSYSGLSGANVLTF; CDR3nt: TGTGCCAGCAGTTACTCTGGGCTCTCTGGGGCCAACGTCCTGACTTTC; v_gene: TRBV6-5; d_gene: NA; abundance: NA; j_gene: TRBJ2-6
CDR3aa: CASSIDRANTGELFF; CDR3nt: TGTGCCAGTAGTATAGACAGAGCGAACACCGGGGAGCTGTTTTTT; v_gene: TRBV19; d_gene: NA; abundance: NA; j_gene: TRBJ2-2
CDR3aa: CASSLQMSSGNTIYF; CDR3nt: TGTGCCAGCAGCTTACAAATGAGCTCTGGAAACACCATATATTTT; v_gene: TRBV7-2; d_gene: NA; abundance: few; j_gene: TRBJ1-3
CDR3aa: CASSHSDKNTGELFF; CDR3nt: TGTGCCAGCAGCCACTCGGACAAAAACACCGGGGAGCTGTTTTTT; v_gene: TRBV6-5; d_gene: NA; abundance: once; j_gene: TRBJ2-2
CDR3aa: CASSLSRPLVGDEQFF; CDR3nt: TGTGCCAGCAGCTTATCCCGGCCGCTTGTGGGCGATGAGCAGTTCTTC; v_gene: TRBV7-3; d_gene: NA; abundance: NA; j_gene: TRBJ2-1
CDR3aa: CASSPDSDTQYF; CDR3nt: TGCGCCAGCAGCCCCGACTCAGATACGCAGTATTTT; v_gene: TRBV4-3; d_gene: NA; abundance: NA; j_gene: TRBJ2-3
CDR3aa: CASSQGALGGNYGYTF; CDR3nt: TGCGCCAGCAGCCAAGGTGCTCTAGGGGGAAACTATGGCTACACCTTC; v_gene: TRBV4-3; d_gene: NA; abundance: NA; j_gene: TRBJ1-2
CDR3aa: CASSYEGTGDEQYF; CDR3nt: TGTGCCAGCAGTTACGAGGGGACAGGGGACGAGCAGTACTTC; v_gene: TRBV6-2/TRBV6-3; d_gene: TRBD1; abundance: NA; j_gene: TRBJ2-7
CDR3aa: CASSLGVGSGRLRYEQYF; CDR3nt: TGTGCCAGCAGCTTGGGCGTTGGTAGCGGGAGGTTACGCTACGAGCAGTACTTC; v_gene: TRBV5-6; d_gene: TRBD2; abundance: few; j_gene: TRBJ2-7
CDR3aa: CASSKTGSTEKLFF; CDR3nt: TGTGCCAGCAGCAAGACAGGATCGACTGAAAAACTGTTTTTT; v_gene: TRBV7-9; d_gene: NA; abundance: NA; j_gene: TRBJ1-4
CDR3aa: CSAGYYNEQFF; CDR3nt: TGCAGTGCCGGGTATTACAATGAGCAGTTCTTC; v_gene: TRBV20-1; d_gene: NA; abundance: NA; j_gene: TRBJ2-1
CDR3aa: CASTGTGGNQPQHF; CDR3nt: TGTGCGTCCACCGGGACAGGGGGCAATCAGCCCCAGCATTTT; v_gene: TRBV19; d_gene: TRBD1; abundance: once; j_gene: TRBJ1-5
CDR3aa: CASSSLDGPNYGYTF; CDR3nt: TGTGCCAGCAGCTCACTTGACGGACCTAACTATGGCTACACCTTC; v_gene: TRBV7-9; d_gene: NA; abundance: NA; j_gene: TRBJ1-2
CDR3aa: CASKRTGNNYGYTF; CDR3nt: TGTGCCAGCAAAAGGACAGGGAACAACTATGGCTACACCTTC; v_gene: TRBV7-2; d_gene: TRBD1; abundance: few; j_gene: TRBJ1-2
CDR3aa: CASSKTGGVSYEQYF; CDR3nt: TGTGCCAGCAGTAAGACAGGGGGAGTCTCCTACGAGCAGTACTTC; v_gene: TRBV25-1; d_gene: TRBD1; abundance: NA; j_gene: TRBJ2-7
CDR3aa: CASSPDRAGAFF; CDR3nt: TGTGCCAGCAGTCCCGACAGGGCCGGGGCTTTCTTT; v_gene: TRBV6-1; d_gene: TRBD1; abundance: NA; j_gene: TRBJ1-1
CDR3aa: CASSISQGGVETQYF; CDR3nt: TGTGCCAGTAGTATTTCCCAGGGAGGGGTTGAGACCCAGTACTTC; v_gene: TRBV19; d_gene: TRBD2; abundance: NA; j_gene: TRBJ2-5
CDR3aa: CASSFGGGHNEKLFF; CDR3nt: TGTGCCAGCAGCTTTGGTGGGGGGCATAATGAAAAACTGTTTTTT; v_gene: TRBV7-9; d_gene: NA; abundance: NA; j_gene: TRBJ1-4
CDR3aa: CASSFDGRGTDTQYF; CDR3nt: TGTGCCAGCAGCTTCGACGGGAGGGGGACAGATACGCAGTATTTT; v_gene: TRBV7-2; d_gene: TRBD2; abundance: NA; j_gene: TRBJ2-3
CDR3aa: CASSSPGTRSYNEQFF; CDR3nt: TGTGCCAGCAGCTCGCCCGGGACCCGGTCCTACAATGAGCAGTTCTTC; v_gene: TRBV7-2; d_gene: NA; abundance: NA; j_gene: TRBJ2-1
CDR3aa: CASNLDTTDTQYF; CDR3nt: TGTGCCAGCAACCTGGACACCACAGATACGCAGTATTTT; v_gene: TRBV25-1; d_gene: NA; abundance: NA; j_gene: TRBJ2-3
CDR3aa: CASSARQGSSTDTQYF; CDR3nt: TGCGCCAGCAGCGCCCGACAGGGTTCAAGCACAGATACGCAGTATTTT; v_gene: TRBV5-1; d_gene: TRBD1; abundance: NA; j_gene: TRBJ2-3
CDR3aa: CASSIGSPGRELFF; CDR3nt: TGTGCCAGTAGTATAGGGAGTCCGGGTAGGGAGCTGTTTTTT; v_gene: TRBV19; d_gene: NA; abundance: NA; j_gene: TRBJ2-2